A single T cell receptor (beta chain) is shown here with its context. The antigen remains unidentified. This entry comes from a study of Graves' ophthalmopathy and Graves' hyperthyroidism. RNA transcripts provided the template for amplifying TCR beta CDR3 regions. Scientists carried out first-round RT-PCR using HTBI primers and then a second-round multiplex PCR. MiXCR, run by TCRdb on the multiplex PCR reads, gives a single entry per CDR3 protein. The sample shows some 380,000 distinct CDR3 sequences, just over 15% of them seen only once. General study findings and limits: Researchers report that a 13-signature model separated ophthalmopathy from stable hyperthyroidism, posting about 88% sensitivity and roughly 81% specificity.

Germline-derived CDR1 and CDR2 are SGDLS and YYNGEE. The V gene lost 0 bases and the J gene lost 0 bases, with 7 bases spanning the gap. CDR3 size: 15 residues. Sequences were obtained from peripheral blood. The receptor was derived from a woman in her late teens or twenties with stable Graves' hyperthyroidism. The chain carries TRBV9 and TRBJ1-3; D not resolved. CDR3 in DNA: TGTGCCAGCAGCGTAGGGGGAATCTCTGGAAACACCATATATTTT. It encodes CASSVGGISGNTIYF.